A selection of T cell receptor beta chains follows, all from one sample in a study of cytomegalovirus exposure and HLA in healthy donors. TCRdb's table, derived via immunoSEQ multiplex PCR, lists solely in-frame clones and lacks some. In all, the sample yields roughly 45,000 clones. The specimen was PBMCs. The receptors originated from a young woman in good health and CMV-seronegative. Each CDR3 is given with its conserved first and last residue.

CASSSSGFDTGELFF	TRBV27	TRBJ2-2
CASSLGAGVAYEQYF	TRBV5-6	TRBJ2-7
CASSLAGLSGQFF	TRBV5-1	TRBJ2-1
CASSSDRVGQSVETQYF	TRBV5-6	TRBJ2-5
CASSWQGAREQYF	TRBV5-4	TRBJ2-7
CASSLSVRFTPGELFF	TRBV28	TRBJ2-2
CASSPLRQNYGYTF	TRBV7-2	TRBJ1-2
CASSKRRGTSGTYNEQFF	TRBV27	TRBJ2-1
CASSLGRGQFDEQYF	TRBV11-2	TRBJ2-7
CASSSISGRALNEQFF	TRBV7-6	TRBJ2-1
CASRETGINYGYTF	TRBV2	TRBJ1-2
CASTLSPVSYNEQFF	TRBV6-1	TRBJ2-1
CATSTRTGKGYTF	TRBV15	TRBJ1-2
CASGRDSLNTEAFF	TRBV12-5	TRBJ1-1
CASSGPRGYEQYF	TRBV28	TRBJ2-7
CASGLLEGEAFF	TRBV12-5	TRBJ1-1
CASSRDRNYGYTF	TRBV7-2	TRBJ1-2
CASSPDRASEKLFF	TRBV18	TRBJ1-4
CASSEGNSGSEQYF	TRBV25-1	TRBJ2-7
CASRFGQMNTEAFF	TRBV6-5	TRBJ1-1
CASSIGGTGELFF	TRBV19	TRBJ2-2
CASSLGPTRVTGELFF	TRBV5-1	TRBJ2-2
CASSQGGQAVFKTQYF	TRBV4-1	TRBJ2-5
CASSEAQNTEAFF	TRBV6-1	TRBJ1-1
CASSVGDTTYEQYF	TRBV2	TRBJ2-7
CASSQESIGTSGSSYNEQFF	TRBV4-3	TRBJ2-1
CAWTTSANYNEQFF	TRBV30	TRBJ2-1
CASKTGTTLLHEQFF	TRBV6-1	TRBJ2-1
CASNPQGLEGYTF	TRBV6-6	TRBJ1-2
CASSYLGQGRSGANVLTF	TRBV27	TRBJ2-6
CASSLERTRPLQETQYF	TRBV7-8	TRBJ2-5
CSVRDTPNYGYTF	TRBV29-1	TRBJ1-2
CASSPLGRGLYNEQFF	TRBV18	TRBJ2-1
CASSLDTGVSYGYTF	TRBV11-3	TRBJ1-2
CASSAWSGNTIYF	TRBV7-9	TRBJ1-3